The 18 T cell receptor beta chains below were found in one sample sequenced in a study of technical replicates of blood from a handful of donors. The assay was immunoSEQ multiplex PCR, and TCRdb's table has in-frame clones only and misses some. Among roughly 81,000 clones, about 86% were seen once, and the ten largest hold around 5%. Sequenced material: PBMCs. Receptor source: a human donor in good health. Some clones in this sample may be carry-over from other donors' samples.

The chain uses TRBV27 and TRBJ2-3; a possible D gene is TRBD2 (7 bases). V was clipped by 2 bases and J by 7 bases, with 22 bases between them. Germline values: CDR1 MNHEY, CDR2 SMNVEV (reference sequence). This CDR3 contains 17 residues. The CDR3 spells CASSLREGGGLRNTQYF. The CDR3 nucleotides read TGTGCCAGCAGTTTAAGAGAGGGGGGGGGCCTCCGGAATACGCAGTATTTT.

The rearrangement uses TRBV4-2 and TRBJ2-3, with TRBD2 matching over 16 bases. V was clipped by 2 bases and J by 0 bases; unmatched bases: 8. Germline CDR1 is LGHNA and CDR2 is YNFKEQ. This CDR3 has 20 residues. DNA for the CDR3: TGTGCCAGCAGCCAATACTCCGGGACTAGCGGGAGGGCTAGCACAGATACGCAGTATTTT. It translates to CASSQYSGTSGRASTDTQYF.

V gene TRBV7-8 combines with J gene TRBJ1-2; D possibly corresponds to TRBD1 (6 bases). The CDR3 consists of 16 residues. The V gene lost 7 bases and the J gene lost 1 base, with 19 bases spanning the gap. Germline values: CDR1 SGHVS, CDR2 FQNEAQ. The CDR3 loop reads CASTLTGGTSNYGYTF. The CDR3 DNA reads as TGTGCCAGCACCTTGACTGGGGGCACAAGTAACTATGGCTACACCTTC.

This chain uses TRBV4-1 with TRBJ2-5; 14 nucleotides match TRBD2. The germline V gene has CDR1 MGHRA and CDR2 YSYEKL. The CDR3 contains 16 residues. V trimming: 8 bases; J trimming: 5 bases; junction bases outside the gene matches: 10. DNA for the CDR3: TGCGCCAGCGCCTCGACTAGCGGGGGGGCAACGGAGACCCAGTACTTC. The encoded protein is CASASTSGGATETQYF.

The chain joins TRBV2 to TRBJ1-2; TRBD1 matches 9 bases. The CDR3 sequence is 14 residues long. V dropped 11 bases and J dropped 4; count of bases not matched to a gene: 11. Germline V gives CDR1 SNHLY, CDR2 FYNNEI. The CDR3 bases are TGTGCCGGGGGACAGGGAAGTCGGGGCTATGGCTACACCTTC. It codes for CAGGQGSRGYGYTF.

DNA of the CDR3: TGTGCCAGCAGACGACAGGGGGCCAATCAGCCCCAGCATTTT. Translated: CASRRQGANQPQHF. This chain joins TRBV2 and TRBJ1-5; 10 bases map to TRBD1. The germline V gene has CDR1 SNHLY and CDR2 FYNNEI. V dropped 6 bases and J dropped 3; count of bases not matched to a gene: 2. The CDR3 consists of 14 residues.

The CDR3 reads CASISPAGSLLQPQHF. CDR3 DNA: TGTGCCAGTATTTCCCCCGCGGGCAGCCTTTTACAGCCCCAGCATTTT. V usage is TRBV19 and J usage is TRBJ1-5, with D unresolved. Germline V gives CDR1 LNHDA, CDR2 SQIVND (reference sequence). The CDR3 loop spans 16 amino acids. With 7 bases removed from V and 7 bases from J, the gap between germline ends came to 23 bases.

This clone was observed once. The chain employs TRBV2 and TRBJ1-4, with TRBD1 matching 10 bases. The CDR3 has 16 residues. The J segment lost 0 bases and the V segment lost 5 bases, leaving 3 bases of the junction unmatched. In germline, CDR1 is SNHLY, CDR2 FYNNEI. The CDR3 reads CASSPGQGATNEKLFF. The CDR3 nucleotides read TGTGCCAGCAGTCCCGGACAGGGGGCAACTAATGAAAAACTGTTTTTT.

This CDR3 reads CASSYDRGGGYTF. Written as DNA, the CDR3 is TGTGCCAGCAGCTACGACAGGGGTGGAGGCTACACCTTC. V usage is TRBV7-9 and J usage is TRBJ1-2, with 8 positions matching TRBD1. The CDR3 contains 13 residues. Germline CDR1 reads SEHNR; CDR2 reads FQNEAQ (reference sequence). J lost 8 bases, V lost 4 bases, and 6 bases had no gene match.

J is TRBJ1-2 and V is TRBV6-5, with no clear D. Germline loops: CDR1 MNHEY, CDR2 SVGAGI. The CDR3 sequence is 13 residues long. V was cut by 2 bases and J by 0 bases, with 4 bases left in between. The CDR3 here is CASSYDSNYGYTF. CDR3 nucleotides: TGTGCCAGCAGTTACGACTCTAACTATGGCTACACCTTC.

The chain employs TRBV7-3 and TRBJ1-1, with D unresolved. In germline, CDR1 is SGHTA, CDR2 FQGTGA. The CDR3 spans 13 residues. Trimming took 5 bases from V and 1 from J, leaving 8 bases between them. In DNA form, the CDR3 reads TGTGCCAGCAGCAAAGCAAGGAACACTGAAGCTTTCTTT. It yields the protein CASSKARNTEAFF.

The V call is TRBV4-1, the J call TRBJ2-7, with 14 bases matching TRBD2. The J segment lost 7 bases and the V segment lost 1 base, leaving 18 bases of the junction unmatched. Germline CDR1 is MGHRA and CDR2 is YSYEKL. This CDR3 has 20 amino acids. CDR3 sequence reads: CASSQGWVGLAGVTVMEQYF. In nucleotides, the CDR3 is TGCGCCAGCAGCCAAGGTTGGGTGGGACTAGCGGGGGTAACGGTCATGGAGCAGTACTTC.

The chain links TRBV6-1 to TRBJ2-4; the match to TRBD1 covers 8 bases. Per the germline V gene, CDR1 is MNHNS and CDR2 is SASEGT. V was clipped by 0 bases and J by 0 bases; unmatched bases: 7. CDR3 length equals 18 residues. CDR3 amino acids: CASSEASGGYLAKNIQYF. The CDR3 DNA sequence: TGTGCCAGCAGTGAAGCGTCAGGGGGCTATCTAGCCAAAAACATTCAGTACTTC.

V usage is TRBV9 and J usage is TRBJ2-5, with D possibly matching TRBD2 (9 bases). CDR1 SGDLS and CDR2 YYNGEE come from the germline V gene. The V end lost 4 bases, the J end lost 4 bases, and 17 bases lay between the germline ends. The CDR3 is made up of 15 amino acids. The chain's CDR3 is CASSQGAGGRETQYF. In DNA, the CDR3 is TGTGCCAGCAGCCAGGGGGCGGGGGGGCGAGAGACCCAGTACTTC.

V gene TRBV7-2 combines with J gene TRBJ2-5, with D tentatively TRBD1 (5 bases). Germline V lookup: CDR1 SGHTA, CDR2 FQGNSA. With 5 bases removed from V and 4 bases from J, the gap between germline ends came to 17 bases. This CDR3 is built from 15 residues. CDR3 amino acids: CASSPRQSPTETQYF. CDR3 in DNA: TGTGCCAGCAGCCCCAGACAGTCCCCCACAGAGACCCAGTACTTC.

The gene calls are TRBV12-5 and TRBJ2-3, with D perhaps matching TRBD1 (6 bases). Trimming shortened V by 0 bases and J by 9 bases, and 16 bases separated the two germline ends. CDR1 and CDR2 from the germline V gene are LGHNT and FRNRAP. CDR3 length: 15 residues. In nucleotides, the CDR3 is TGTGCTAGTGGTTTGGTACTAGTGGACAGCCTCACGCAGTATTTT. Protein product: CASGLVLVDSLTQYF.

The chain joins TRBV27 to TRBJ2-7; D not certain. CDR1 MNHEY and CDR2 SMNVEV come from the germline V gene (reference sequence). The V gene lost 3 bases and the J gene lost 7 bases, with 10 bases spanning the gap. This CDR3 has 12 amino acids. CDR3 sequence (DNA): TGTGCCAGCAGTTTTCTTGGGCGAGAGCAGTACTTC. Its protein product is CASSFLGREQYF.

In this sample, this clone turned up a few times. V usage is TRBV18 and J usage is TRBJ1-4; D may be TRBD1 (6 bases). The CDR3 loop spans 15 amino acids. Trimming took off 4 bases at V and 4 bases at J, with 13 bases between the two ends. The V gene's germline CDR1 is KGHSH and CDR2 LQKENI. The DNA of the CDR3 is TGTGCCAGCTCACAGGACAGACTGGATAATGAAAAACTGTTTTTT. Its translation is CASSQDRLDNEKLFF.